Included here is one T cell receptor beta chain sequence, with context. The antigen it binds to is not known. Qualities for individual bases were not recorded, and no much larger clone is one base off. This sample also contains other DNA sequences that code for the same CDR3. The entry originates in a study of T cell responses to AZD1222 COVID-19 vaccine (dated by TCRdb to about 2021). As for the study more broadly: TCR sequencing covered some 250 trial participants: around 210 given two doses of AZD1222 and 26 given two doses of MenACWY control vaccine. Trial participants were enrolled into age subgroups of 18-55, 56-69 and 70-plus years, which contained 148, 28 and 57 TCR-sequenced participants, respectively.

Study-wide findings and limitations: After two AZD1222 doses, both the breadth and the depth of spike-specific TCRs were significantly higher than at day 0 and than in MenACWY recipients. CD4 TCRs associated with the vaccine covered the entire spike protein, and the dominant responses were in regions 160-218 and 743-854. Conclusions about previously exposed vaccinees were limited because only six AZD1222 recipients were SARS-CoV-2 seropositive at baseline. No day 14 peak-response samples were available, so repertoires were characterized only after the peak T cell response. Epitopes outside the regions mutated in the B.1.351 and B.1.1.7 variants were reportedly recognized by nearly half of the unique spike-specific TCRs. Participants were mostly white British, with more females than males. The authors suggested clonal diversity may have been underestimated. The 56-69-year group was small, and its depth increase did not reach significance, likely because of low power.

The CDR3 regions of human TCRbeta chains were analyzed by immunosequencing. As for how the authors treated the data: TCRs in the repertoires were matched against a reference library of SARS-CoV-2-specific TCRs that had been generated with the MIRA antigen-specificity platform. Breadth was defined as the fraction of unique TCRs that were SARS-CoV-2-associated, and depth was defined as the fraction of total T cells that were SARS-CoV-2-associated. Each spike-specific TCR was assigned to its reactive spike region and to a CD4 or CD8 class using the MIRA data. Log10-transformed breadth and depth values were compared by one-way ANOVA with Sidak's multiple comparisons tests. Not all clones reach the TCRdb copy of this immuneACCESS table, which keeps in-frame sequences only. Checked studies attribute under half of the gap to unresolved V genes and leave the rest unexplained. The V and J calls and clone size were taken over from that table, and D and trimming were inferred from the DNA. Recorded for this sample are under 150,000 clones; almost 90% of them occurred a single time. The ten largest make up 1.6% of the sample.

Explained via the paper, the time point label denotes: about 28 days (+/-7) after the second vaccine dose. AZD1222 recipients given second doses at about 4 weeks or at about 12 weeks were pooled, since spike-specific TCR depth and breadth were not found to differ between the two schedules. The vaccinee samples were drawn from two UK trials, COV001 and COV002, one of which was a single-blind randomized controlled phase 2/3 trial testing AZD1222 (ChAdOx1 nCoV-19) in healthy adults. For TCRbeta chain sequencing, PBMC samples were collected from trial participants at day 0 and at day 28 after the second dose. V is clipped by 3 bases and J by 1 base, and the sequence between their germline boundaries is 4 bases long. CDR1 and CDR2 were assigned from the germline V gene as MDHEN and SYDVKM. Taken from cysteine to phenylalanine, the CDR3 has 13 residues. Kept here is only the CDR3 DNA, which spans 39 bases and is read in frame from base 1.

The sequence is built from TRBV28 and TRBJ1-5; there is no confident call for the D gene. Sequenced material: peripheral blood, taken 28 days after the second AZD1222 dose. The sequence derives from an adult who received the AZD1222 COVID-19 vaccine. The DNA sequence follows: TGTGCCAGCAGTTTTCAGAGCAATCAGCCCCAGCATTTT. The resulting protein is CASSFQSNQPQHF.